The TCR beta chain under discussion was sequenced for a study of shared clonotypes between healthy human individuals. This CDR3 has 17 residues. CDR1 and CDR2 (germline): MDHEN, SYDVKM. V lost 1 base and J lost 3, with 19 bases in between. Only in-frame clones appear in the TCRdb table, and some are missing; sequencing was by immunoSEQ multiplex PCR. The repertoire holds roughly 1,000,000 clones, with approximately 78% as singletons. Material: memory CD4+ T cells from PBMCs. The subset denotes: CD45RA-negative fraction. The gene calls are TRBV28 and TRBJ2-7; D is uncertain. The clonotype comes from a man younger than 30 in good health. Some clones in this sample may be carry-over from other donors' samples. CDR3 loop: CASSLFRRKGAGYEQYF. As DNA, the CDR3 is TGTGCCAGCAGTTTATTCCGAAGGAAAGGCGCCGGCTACGAGCAGTACTTC. Filled out from reference TRBV28 and TRBJ2-7, the complete variable domain reads DVKVTQSSRYLVKRTGEKVFLECVQDMDHENMFWYRQDPGLGLRLIYFSYDVKMKEKGDIPEGYSVSREKKERFSLILESASTNQTSMYLCASSLFRRKGAGYEQYFGPGTRLTVT.